The text below deals with one TCR beta chain. Its antigen is undetermined. Repertoires were generated with immunoSEQ multiplex PCR, while TCRdb's copy carries only in-frame clones and drops some. Of some 25,000 clones listed, 82% are singletons. Germline V gives CDR1 LGHNA, CDR2 YNFKEQ. The V end was cut by 4 bases, the J end by 1 base, with 16 bases between. The CDR3 runs 16 residues. The data derive from a study of neoadjuvant nivolumab and ipilimumab in lung cancer. Findings of the study overall: TCR clonality did not significantly correlate with pathologic tumor regression. Compared with tumor-adjacent uninvolved lung, resected tumors showed greater richness and clonality. Higher pretherapy blood TCR richness went with higher resected-tumor richness. Only two of four nivolumab-treated tumors gained richness and clonality by surgery.

The sequence was obtained from an adult with non-small cell lung cancer. The chain joins TRBV4-2 to TRBJ1-2, with no clear D. The sample in question was tumor tissue, obtained after neoadjuvant nivolumab, alone or with ipilimumab, at or shortly before surgery. This CDR3 reads CASSPQADFFNYGYTF. The CDR3, as DNA: TGTGCCAGCAGCCCACAAGCTGACTTTTTTAACTATGGCTACACCTTC.